The 10 T cell receptor beta chains reported below all come from one sample, sequenced in a study of T cell responses to AZD1222 COVID-19 vaccine. The table came from immunoSEQ multiplex PCR; TCRdb's copy has only in-frame clones and leaves some out. The data contain fewer than 200,000 clones, 80% to 95% of them seen just once; the ten biggest clones take up roughly 1.7%. The material sequenced was peripheral blood, taken 28 days after the second AZD1222 dose. The receptors derive from an adult who received the AZD1222 COVID-19 vaccine.

The V and J genes are TRBV10-3 and TRBJ1-5; 8 positions agree with TRBD1. Trimming cost V 6 bases and J 4 bases; bases outside gene matches: 5. The CDR3 extends over 14 amino acids. Per the germline V gene, CDR1 is ENHRY and CDR2 is SYGVKD. CDR3 loop: CAIRQGEGNQPQHF. The CDR3 DNA follows: TGTGCCATCAGACAGGGGGAGGGGAATCAGCCCCAGCATTTT.

CDR3 bases: TGCGCCAGCAGCCAACTAGCGGGAGCGGGCACCGGGGAGCTGTTTTTT. It yields the protein CASSQLAGAGTGELFF. The rearrangement joins TRBV4-1 to TRBJ2-2, with 10 bases aligning to TRBD2. Germline V gene data show CDR1 as MGHRA and CDR2 as YSYEKL. The CDR3 is 16 amino acids. V lost 2 bases and J lost 4; bases outside the gene matches: 4.

The genes are TRBV10-3 and TRBJ1-2; D is possibly TRBD1 (5 bases). The germline V gene has CDR1 ENHRY and CDR2 SYGVKD. CDR3 length: 13 residues. Trimming pared 4 bases from V and 1 base from J, leaving 7 bases between. CDR3 in DNA: TGTGCCATCAGTGTCGGACATAACTATGGCTACACCTTC. It encodes CAISVGHNYGYTF.

The chain is built from TRBV7-6 and TRBJ2-7; a weak D match, TRBD2 (5 bases). Per the germline V gene, CDR1 is SGHVS and CDR2 is FNYEAQ. There are 16 residues in the CDR3. Trimming took 1 base from V and 2 from J, leaving 15 bases between them. The CDR3 protein is CASSLVTGSRAYEQYF. In DNA form, the CDR3 reads TGTGCCAGCAGCTTAGTAACTGGGAGTCGCGCCTACGAGCAGTACTTC.

The chain carries TRBV29-1 and TRBJ2-3; D is perhaps TRBD2 (5 bases). The germline CDR1 and CDR2 sequences are SQVTM and ANQGSEA. The CDR3 is made up of 13 amino acids. V lost 4 bases and J lost 6, with 14 bases in between. The CDR3 region is CSVAPGLEDTQYF. Here the CDR3 DNA reads TGCAGCGTTGCCCCGGGATTAGAGGATACGCAGTATTTT.

V usage is TRBV7-2 and J usage is TRBJ2-1; maybe TRBD2 (5 bases). The V end was cut by 2 bases, the J end by 12 bases, with 11 bases between. The CDR3 consists of 12 residues. From germline, CDR1 is SGHTA and CDR2 FQGNSA. The CDR3 region is CASSLIGAGQFF. Here the CDR3 DNA reads TGTGCCAGCAGCTTAATAGGTGCGGGGCAGTTCTTC.

This clone has just one count. The chain combines TRBV20-1 with TRBJ1-1; no clear D gene. The CDR3 runs to 11 residues. V was trimmed by 5 bases and J by 0 bases, leaving 4 bases between them. CDR1 is DFQATT, CDR2 SNEGSKA, per germline (reference sequence). The chain's CDR3 is CSALVNTEAFF. CDR3 nucleotide sequence: TGCAGTGCTCTGGTGAACACTGAAGCTTTCTTT.

This chain links TRBV5-1 with TRBJ2-3; 8 nucleotides match TRBD2. The germline gives CDR1 SGHRS, CDR2 YFSETQ. The junction had 6 bases not matched to a gene; V was cut back by 0 bases and J by 3 bases. This CDR3 contains 16 residues. The CDR3, as DNA: TGCGCCAGCAGCTTGGGAATTAGCGGGACAACAGATACGCAGTATTTT. Translated: CASSLGISGTTDTQYF.

The chain joins TRBV4-2 to TRBJ1-6, with TRBD1 identical over 7 bases. This CDR3 has 16 amino acids. V shed 0 bases and J 6 bases; nucleotides not matched to a gene: 5. Germline V lookup: CDR1 LGHNA, CDR2 YNFKEQ. The CDR3 bases are TGTGCCAGCAGCCAAGAAAGGGGGCGGGTTAATTCACCCCTCCACTTT. Amino acids: CASSQERGRVNSPLHF.

The gene calls are TRBV12-3 or TRBV12-4 and TRBJ1-2; TRBD1 matches 8 bases. The CDR3 contains 13 residues. V lost 5 bases to trimming and J lost 5 bases; unmatched junction nucleotides: 4. The CDR3 DNA is TGTGCCAGCAGTCCTGGACAGGGTTATGGCTACACCTTC. This gives the protein CASSPGQGYGYTF.